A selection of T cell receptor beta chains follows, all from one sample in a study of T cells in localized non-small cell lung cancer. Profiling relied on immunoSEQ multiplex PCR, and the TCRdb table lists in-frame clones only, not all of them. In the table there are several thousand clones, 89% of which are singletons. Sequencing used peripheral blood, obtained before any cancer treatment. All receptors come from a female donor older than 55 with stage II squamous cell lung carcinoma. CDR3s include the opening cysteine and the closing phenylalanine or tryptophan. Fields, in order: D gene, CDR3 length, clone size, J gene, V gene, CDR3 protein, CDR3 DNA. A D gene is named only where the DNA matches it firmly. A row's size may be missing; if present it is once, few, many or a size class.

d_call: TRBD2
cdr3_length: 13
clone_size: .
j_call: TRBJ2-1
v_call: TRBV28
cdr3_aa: CASVAGGVNEQFF
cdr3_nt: TGTGCCAGCGTGGCGGGGGGGGTCAATGAGCAGTTCTTC

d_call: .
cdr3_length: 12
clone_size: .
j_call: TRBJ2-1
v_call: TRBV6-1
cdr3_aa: CASHRGANEQFF
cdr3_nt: TGTGCCAGCCACCGTGGCGCCAATGAGCAGTTCTTC

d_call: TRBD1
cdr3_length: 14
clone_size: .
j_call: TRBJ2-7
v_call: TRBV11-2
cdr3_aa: CASSLAGTAYEQYF
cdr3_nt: TGTGCCAGCAGCTTAGCTGGGACAGCCTACGAGCAGTACTTC

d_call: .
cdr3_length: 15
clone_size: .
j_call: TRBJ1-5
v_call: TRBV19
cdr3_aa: CASSIGSIGNQPQHF
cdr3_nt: TGTGCCAGTAGTATAGGTAGTATCGGCAATCAGCCCCAGCATTTT

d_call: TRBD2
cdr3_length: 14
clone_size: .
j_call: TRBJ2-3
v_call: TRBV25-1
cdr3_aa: CASSDRGGADTQYF
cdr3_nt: TGTGCCAGCAGTGATAGGGGAGGGGCAGATACGCAGTATTTT

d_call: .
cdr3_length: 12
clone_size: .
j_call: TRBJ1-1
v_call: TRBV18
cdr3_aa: CASSPGQTEAFF
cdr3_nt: TGTGCCAGCTCACCAGGGCAAACTGAAGCTTTCTTT

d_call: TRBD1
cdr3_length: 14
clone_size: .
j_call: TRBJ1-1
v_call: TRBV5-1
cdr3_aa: CASRRQGDETEAFF
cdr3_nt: TGCGCCAGCAGAAGACAGGGGGACGAGACTGAAGCTTTCTTT

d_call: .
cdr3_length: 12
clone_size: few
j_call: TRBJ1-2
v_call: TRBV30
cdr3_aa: CAWSVLGGGYTF
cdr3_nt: TGTGCCTGGAGTGTACTCGGGGGTGGCTACACCTTC

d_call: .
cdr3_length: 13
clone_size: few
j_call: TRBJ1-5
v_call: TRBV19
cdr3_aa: CASSIQVLQPQHF
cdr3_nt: TGTGCCAGTAGTATCCAAGTCTTGCAGCCCCAGCATTTT

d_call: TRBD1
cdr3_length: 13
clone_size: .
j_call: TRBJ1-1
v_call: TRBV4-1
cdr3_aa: CASSRTGTAKAFF
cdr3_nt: TGCGCCAGCAGCCGAACCGGGACAGCCAAAGCTTTCTTT

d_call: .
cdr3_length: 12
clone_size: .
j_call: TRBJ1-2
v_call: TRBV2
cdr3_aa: CASSEDGYGYTF
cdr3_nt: TGTGCCAGCAGTGAGGATGGGTATGGCTACACCTTC

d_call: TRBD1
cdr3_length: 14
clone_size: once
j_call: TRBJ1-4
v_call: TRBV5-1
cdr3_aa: CASSYRTGREKLFF
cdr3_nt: TGCGCCAGCAGCTATAGGACAGGGAGAGAAAAACTGTTTTTT

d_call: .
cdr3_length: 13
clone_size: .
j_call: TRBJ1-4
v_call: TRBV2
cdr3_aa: CASRDRNNEKLFF
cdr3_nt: TGTGCCAGCCGCGACAGAAATAATGAAAAACTGTTTTTT

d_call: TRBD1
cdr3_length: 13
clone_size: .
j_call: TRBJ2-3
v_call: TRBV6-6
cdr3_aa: CASSGQGTDTQYF
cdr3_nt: TGTGCCAGCAGTGGACAGGGCACAGATACGCAGTATTTT

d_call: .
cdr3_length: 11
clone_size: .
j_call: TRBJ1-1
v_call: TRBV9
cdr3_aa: CASSVGVEAFF
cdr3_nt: TGTGCCAGCAGCGTAGGGGTTGAAGCTTTCTTT

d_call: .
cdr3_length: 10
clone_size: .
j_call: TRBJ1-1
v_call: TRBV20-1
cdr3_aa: CSVRGAGAFF
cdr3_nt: TGCAGTGTTAGAGGGGCAGGAGCTTTCTTT

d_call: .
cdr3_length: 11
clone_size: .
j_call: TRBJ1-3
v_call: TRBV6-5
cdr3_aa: CASSQRNTIYF
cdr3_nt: TGTGCCAGCAGTCAAAGAAACACCATATATTTT

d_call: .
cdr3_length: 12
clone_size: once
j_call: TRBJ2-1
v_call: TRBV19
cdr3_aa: CASSIPRNEQFF
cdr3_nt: TGTGCCAGTAGTATCCCCCGAAATGAGCAGTTCTTC

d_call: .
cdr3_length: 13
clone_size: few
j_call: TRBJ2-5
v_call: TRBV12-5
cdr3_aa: CASGLGTVETQYF
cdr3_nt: TGTGCTAGTGGCTTAGGGACGGTAGAGACCCAGTACTTC

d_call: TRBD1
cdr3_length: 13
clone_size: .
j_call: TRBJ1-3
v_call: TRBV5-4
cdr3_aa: CASSLQGENTIYF
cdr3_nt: TGTGCCAGCAGCCTACAGGGGGAAAACACCATATATTTT

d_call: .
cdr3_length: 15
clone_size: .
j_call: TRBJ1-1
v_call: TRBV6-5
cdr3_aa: CASSYSPDGYTEAFF
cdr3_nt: TGTGCCAGCAGTTACTCCCCCGACGGATACACTGAAGCTTTCTTT

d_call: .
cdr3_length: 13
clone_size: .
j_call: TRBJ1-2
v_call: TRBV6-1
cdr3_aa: CASRTQPNYGYTF
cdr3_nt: TGTGCCAGCAGGACACAGCCAAACTATGGCTACACCTTC

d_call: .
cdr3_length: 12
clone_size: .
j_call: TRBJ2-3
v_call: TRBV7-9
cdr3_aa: CASSLVREGQYF
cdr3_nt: TGTGCCAGCAGCTTAGTTCGCGAAGGGCAGTATTTT

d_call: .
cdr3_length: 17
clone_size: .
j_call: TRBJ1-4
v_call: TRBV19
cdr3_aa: CASSTSPKRGPNEKLFF
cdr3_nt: TGTGCCAGTAGTACAAGCCCCAAGAGGGGCCCTAATGAAAAACTGTTTTTT

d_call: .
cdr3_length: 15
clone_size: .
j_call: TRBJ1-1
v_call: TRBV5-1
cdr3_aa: CASSLEAGRDTEAFF
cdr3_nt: TGCGCCAGCAGCTTGGAAGCGGGTAGGGACACTGAAGCTTTCTTT

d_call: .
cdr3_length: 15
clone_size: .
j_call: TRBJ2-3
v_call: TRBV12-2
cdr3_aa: CASRLTLAETDTQYF
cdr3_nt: TGTGCAAGTCGCTTAACGCTAGCGGAAACAGATACGCAGTATTTT

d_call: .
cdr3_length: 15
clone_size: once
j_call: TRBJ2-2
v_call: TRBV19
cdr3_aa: CASSIATGLGGELFF
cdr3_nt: TGTGCCAGTAGTATAGCTACAGGGTTGGGCGGGGAGCTGTTTTTT

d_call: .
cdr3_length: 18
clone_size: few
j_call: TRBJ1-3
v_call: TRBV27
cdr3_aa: CASSAMTNRVASGNTIYF
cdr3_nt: TGTGCCAGCAGTGCAATGACAAATCGTGTGGCCTCTGGAAACACCATATATTTT

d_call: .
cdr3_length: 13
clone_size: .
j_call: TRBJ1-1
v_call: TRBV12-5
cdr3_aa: CASGLSGNTEAFF
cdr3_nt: TGTGCTAGTGGTTTATCAGGGAACACTGAAGCTTTCTTT

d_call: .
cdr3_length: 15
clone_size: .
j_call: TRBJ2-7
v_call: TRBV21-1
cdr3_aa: CASREGQGKMYEQYF
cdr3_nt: TGTGCCAGCAGGGAGGGACAGGGTAAGATGTACGAGCAGTACTTC

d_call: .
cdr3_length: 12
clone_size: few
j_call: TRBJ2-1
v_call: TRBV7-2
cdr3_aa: CASSLGAREQFF
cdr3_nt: TGTGCCAGCAGCTTAGGGGCAAGGGAGCAGTTCTTC

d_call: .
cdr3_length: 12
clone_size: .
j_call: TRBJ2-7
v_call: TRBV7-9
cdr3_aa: CASSPPGDEQYF
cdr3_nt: TGTGCCAGCAGCCCCCCGGGTGACGAGCAGTACTTC

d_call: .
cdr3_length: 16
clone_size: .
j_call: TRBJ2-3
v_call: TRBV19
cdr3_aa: CASSISSGSSTDTQYF
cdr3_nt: TGTGCCAGTAGTATATCATCCGGGTCTAGCACAGATACGCAGTATTTT

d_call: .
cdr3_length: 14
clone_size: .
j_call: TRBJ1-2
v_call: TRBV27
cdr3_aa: CASSLSRTEYGYTF
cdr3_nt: TGTGCCAGCAGTTTATCGAGGACAGAATATGGCTACACCTTC

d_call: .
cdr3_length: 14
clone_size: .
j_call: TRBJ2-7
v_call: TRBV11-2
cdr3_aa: CASSSWRRLREQYF
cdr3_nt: TGTGCCAGCAGCTCTTGGCGCCGCTTGAGAGAGCAGTACTTC

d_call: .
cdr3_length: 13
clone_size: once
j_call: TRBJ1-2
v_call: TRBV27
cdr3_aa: CASSLSGLYGYTF
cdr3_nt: TGTGCCAGCAGTTTATCTGGGCTCTATGGCTACACCTTC

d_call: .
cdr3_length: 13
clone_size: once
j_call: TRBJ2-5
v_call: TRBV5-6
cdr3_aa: CASSAQGGETQYF
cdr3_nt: TGTGCCAGCAGCGCCCAGGGTGGAGAGACCCAGTACTTC

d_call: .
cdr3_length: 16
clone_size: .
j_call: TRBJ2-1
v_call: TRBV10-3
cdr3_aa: CAICPGGSGGKSEQFF
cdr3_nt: TGTGCCATCTGCCCAGGGGGTAGCGGAGGTAAGAGTGAGCAGTTCTTC

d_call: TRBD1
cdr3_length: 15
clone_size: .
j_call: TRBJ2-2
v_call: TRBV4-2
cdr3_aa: CASSQDRGRGGELFF
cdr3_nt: TGTGCCAGCAGCCAAGACAGGGGGCGCGGCGGGGAGCTGTTTTTT

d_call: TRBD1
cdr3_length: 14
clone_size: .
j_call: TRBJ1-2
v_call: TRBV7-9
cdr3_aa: CASSQRQGLYGYTF
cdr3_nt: TGTGCCAGCAGCCAAAGACAGGGACTCTATGGCTACACCTTC